The rows below give T cell receptor beta chains drawn from one sample of a study of shared clonotypes between healthy human individuals. Profiling relied on immunoSEQ multiplex PCR, and the TCRdb table lists in-frame clones only, not all of them. The table lists about 600,000 clones, about 97% of them singletons. The sample was naive CD4+ T cells sorted from blood. These receptors all come from a woman aged 25 to 39 in good health. CDR3s leave out the opening cysteine and the closing phenylalanine or tryptophan. Fields, in order: V gene, clone size, CDR3 protein. The size entry is marked missing in some rows and otherwise reads once, few, many or a size class.

TRBV30	.	AWSVLRTSGSTDTQY
TRBV15	.	ATSRDSAGVTQY
TRBV19	.	ASSPRPGGAKNIQY
TRBV11-2	.	ASSRLAGVSYEQY
TRBV6-6	.	ASSYSRHNEQF
TRBV7-2	once	ASTSQAQLDPIYNEQF
TRBV15	.	ATSERQGYEQF
TRBV7-2	.	ASSLAATDPYSNQPQH
TRBV10-1	.	ASSAQGIAGNTIY
TRBV2	.	ASSGQAGANVLT